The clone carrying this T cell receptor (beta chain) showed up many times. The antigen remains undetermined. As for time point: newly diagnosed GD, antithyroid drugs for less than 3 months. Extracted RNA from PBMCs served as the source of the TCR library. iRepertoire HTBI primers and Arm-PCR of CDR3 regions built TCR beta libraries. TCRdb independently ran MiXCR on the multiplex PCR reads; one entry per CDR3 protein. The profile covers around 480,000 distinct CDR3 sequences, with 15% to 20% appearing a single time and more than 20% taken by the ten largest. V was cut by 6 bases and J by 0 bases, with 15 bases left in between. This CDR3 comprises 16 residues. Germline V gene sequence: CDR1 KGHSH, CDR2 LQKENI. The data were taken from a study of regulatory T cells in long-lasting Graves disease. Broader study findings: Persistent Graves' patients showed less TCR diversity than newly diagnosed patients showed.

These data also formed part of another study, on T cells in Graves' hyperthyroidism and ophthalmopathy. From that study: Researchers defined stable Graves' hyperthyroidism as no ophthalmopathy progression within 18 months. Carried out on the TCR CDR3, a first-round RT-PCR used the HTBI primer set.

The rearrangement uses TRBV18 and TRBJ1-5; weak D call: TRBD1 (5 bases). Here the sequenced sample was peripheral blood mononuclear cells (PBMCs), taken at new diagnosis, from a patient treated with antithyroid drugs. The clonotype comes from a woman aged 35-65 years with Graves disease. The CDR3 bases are TGTGCCAGCTCCCAAGACAGCCCCAATAGCAATCAGCCCCAGCATTTT. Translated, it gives CASSQDSPNSNQPQHF.